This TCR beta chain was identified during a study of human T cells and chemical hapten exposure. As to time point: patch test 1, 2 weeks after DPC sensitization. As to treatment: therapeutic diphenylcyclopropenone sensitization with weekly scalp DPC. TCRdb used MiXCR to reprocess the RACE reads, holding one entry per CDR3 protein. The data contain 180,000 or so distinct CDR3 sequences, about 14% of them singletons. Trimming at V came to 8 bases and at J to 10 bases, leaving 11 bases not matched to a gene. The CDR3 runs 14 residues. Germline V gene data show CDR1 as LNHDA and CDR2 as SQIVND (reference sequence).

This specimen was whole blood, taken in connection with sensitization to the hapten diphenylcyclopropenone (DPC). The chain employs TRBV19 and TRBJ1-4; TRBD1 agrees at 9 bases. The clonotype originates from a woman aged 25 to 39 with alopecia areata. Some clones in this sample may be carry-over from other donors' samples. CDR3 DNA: TGTGCCAGTGGATCCGGGACAGGGATGGGAAAACTGTTTTTT. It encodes CASGSGTGMGKLFF.